The 16 T cell receptor beta chains in this list originate from one sample, sequenced in a study of blood T cell repertoires in COVID-19. Generated by immunoSEQ multiplex PCR, the TCRdb table keeps only in-frame clones and is missing some. Altogether 120,000 or so clones are present, 60% to 80% being singletons, with the ten largest covering roughly 5.5%. The sample was peripheral blood. These receptor sequences come from a man aged 60-69 years with acute or convalescent COVID-19.

The rearrangement joins TRBV6-2 or TRBV6-3 to TRBJ2-7, with D maybe TRBD1 (5 bases). This CDR3 has 12 amino acids. Germline loops: CDR1 MNHEY, CDR2 SVGEGT. Trimming pared 0 bases from V and 8 bases from J, leaving 8 bases between. In nucleotides, the CDR3 is TGTGCCAGCAGTTACTCTCAGGGCCAGCAGTACTTC. Protein: CASSYSQGQQYF.

This rearrangement joins TRBV5-1 to TRBJ2-2, with 7 bases identical to TRBD1. The length of the CDR3 is 15 residues. After removal of 4 bases from V and 0 bases from J, the junction contained 3 bases not matched to a gene. The germline V gene has CDR1 SGHRS and CDR2 YFSETQ. The CDR3 protein is CASSLTGTNTGELFF. The CDR3 DNA reads TGCGCCAGCAGCCTGACAGGGACGAACACCGGGGAGCTGTTTTTT.

CDR3 protein: CAISDRQGSYEQYF. CDR3 sequence (DNA): TGTGCCATCAGTGACCGACAGGGATCCTACGAGCAGTACTTC. The gene calls are TRBV10-3 and TRBJ2-7, with TRBD1 matching 7 bases. The CDR3 consists of 14 residues. Germline assignment: CDR1 ENHRY and CDR2 SYGVKD. Trimming cost V 3 bases and J 1 base; bases outside gene matches: 3.

The chain couples TRBV5-1 to TRBJ1-2; no definite D call. V was pared by 0 bases and J by 4 bases, with 7 bases between. Germline loops: CDR1 SGHRS, CDR2 YFSETQ. CDR3 length: 13 amino acids. CDR3 region: CASSLDGVYGYTF. The CDR3 nucleotides read TGCGCCAGCAGCTTGGACGGAGTCTATGGCTACACCTTC.

The chain employs TRBV9 and TRBJ2-7; D is possibly TRBD2 (6 bases). Germline V lookup: CDR1 SGDLS, CDR2 YYNGEE. The CDR3 loop spans 14 amino acids. V lost 4 bases, J lost 4 bases, and 15 bases lay in between. The CDR3 DNA follows: TGTGCCAGCAGCCCGGGGGACGGTGTGTACGAGCAGTACTTC. Protein product: CASSPGDGVYEQYF.

As for this clone: Distinct nucleotide sequences in the sample also encode this CDR3. The rearrangement links TRBV3-1 (or the pseudogene TRBV3-2) to TRBJ2-1, with D unresolved. The length of the CDR3 is 15 residues. V lost 4 bases, J lost 0 bases, and 10 bases lay in between. Germline loops: CDR1 LGHDT, CDR2 YNNKEL (reference sequence). DNA for the CDR3: TGTGCCAGCAGCCGAACGAGCCGCTCCTACAATGAGCAGTTCTTC. Translation gives CASSRTSRSYNEQFF.

The chain is built from TRBV6-5 and TRBJ2-7, with D possibly being TRBD2 (5 bases). V was cut by 3 bases and J by 0 bases, with 9 bases left in between. This CDR3 spans 14 amino acids. Germline-derived CDR1 and CDR2 are MNHEY and SVGAGI. CDR3 sequence (DNA): TGTGCCAGCAGTTATTCGGGAAACTCCTACGAGCAGTACTTC. Translating gives CASSYSGNSYEQYF.

This clone was recorded once. The genes are TRBV5-1 and TRBJ1-5; 10 bases are shared with TRBD1. This CDR3 is built from 15 residues. Germline CDR1 and CDR2: SGHRS and YFSETQ. V was pared by 3 bases and J by 5 bases, with 5 bases of the junction left unmatched. The CDR3 DNA sequence: TGCGCCAGCAGCTGGACAGGGGGAAAAGATCAGCCCCAGCATTTT. Translating it yields CASSWTGGKDQPQHF.

CDR3 nucleotides: TGTGCCAGCAGTTTAAACGGCGGGACTGAAGCTTTCTTT. Its protein is CASSLNGGTEAFF. This chain uses TRBV28 with TRBJ1-1; D ambiguous. V lost 2 bases to trimming and J lost 5 bases, with 9 bases between them. The CDR3 runs 13 residues. Germline V lookup: CDR1 MDHEN, CDR2 SYDVKM.

This chain connects TRBV9 to TRBJ1-1, with a weak D call TRBD1 (5 bases). Trimming took off 4 bases at V and 7 bases at J, with 8 bases between the two ends. Germline values: CDR1 SGDLS, CDR2 YYNGEE. This CDR3 region has 11 residues. The CDR3, as DNA: TGTGCCAGCAGCCTCGGGGGTGAAGCTTTCTTT. Protein product: CASSLGGEAFF.

The chain has TRBV7-3 and TRBJ2-1, with 12 bases matching TRBD2. Germline CDR1 is SGHTA and CDR2 is FQGTGA. The J segment lost 8 bases and the V segment lost 5 bases, leaving 7 bases of the junction unmatched. The CDR3 has 15 amino acids. The CDR3 protein is CASSRLAGGPYEQFF. Written as DNA, the CDR3 is TGTGCCAGCAGCCGTCTAGCGGGAGGGCCCTATGAGCAGTTCTTC.

This clone has at least ten counts. The V call is TRBV27, the J call TRBJ1-2; tentative D call: TRBD1 (5 bases). CDR3 length equals 13 residues. Germline loops: CDR1 MNHEY, CDR2 SMNVEV (reference sequence). The V end lost 4 bases, the J end lost 4 bases, and 10 bases lay between the germline ends. CDR3 amino acids: CASSSQGPYGYTF. In DNA, the CDR3 is TGTGCCAGCAGTTCCCAGGGCCCCTATGGCTACACCTTC.

This chain joins TRBV6-1 and TRBJ1-1, with 7 bases fitting TRBD1. The CDR3 runs to 14 residues. J gave up 1 base and V 5 bases, and 4 bases lay outside the gene matches. CDR1 is MNHNS and CDR2 is SASEGT in the germline V gene. CDR3 sequence (DNA): TGTGCCAGCAGTAAACAGGGGACGAACACTGAAGCTTTCTTT. It yields the protein CASSKQGTNTEAFF.

The rearrangement uses TRBV5-1 and TRBJ1-1, with D perhaps TRBD1 (6 bases). Germline CDR1 reads SGHRS; CDR2 reads YFSETQ. Trimming left V 5 bases short and J 7 bases short, with 15 bases between. CDR3 length equals 13 residues. As DNA, the CDR3 is TGCGCCAGCAGTCGAGGTCCAGGGGATGAAGCTTTCTTT. The encoded protein is CASSRGPGDEAFF.

The table lists this clone with a count of one. The V gene is TRBV7-9, the J gene TRBJ1-3; unclear D gene. Germline values: CDR1 SEHNR, CDR2 FQNEAQ (reference sequence). The CDR3 covers 14 residues. Trimming took off 1 base at V and 0 bases at J, with 4 bases between the two ends. The CDR3 region has the DNA TGTGCCAGCAGCTTAGTAAACTCTGGAAACACCATATATTTT. Protein: CASSLVNSGNTIYF.

This rearrangement joins TRBV10-2 to TRBJ1-5; 11 positions match TRBD1. This CDR3 region has 15 residues. V lost 3 bases to trimming and J lost 11 bases; unmatched junction nucleotides: 9. The V gene's germline CDR1 is WSHSY and CDR2 SAAADI. Here the CDR3 DNA reads TGCGCCAGCAGTGAAAGGGGACAGGGGGGCGGGACCCAGCATTTT. As protein: CASSERGQGGGTQHF.